The entry below describes one T cell receptor (beta chain). Its cognate antigen is unknown. This sample is part of a study of Ad26.COV2.S vaccination and SARS-CoV-2 variants. Treatment specified: roughly 19 received Ad26.COV2.S at low or high dose, single or two shots; 5 received placebo; per-sample allocation not given. Each sample was drawn 63 days after the first injection (of vaccine or placebo). Broader study findings: Similar non-spike TCR breadth was observed in recipients of vaccine and of placebo.

Method: immunoSEQ multiplex PCR; TCRdb's copy keeps in-frame clones and lacks some. The sample consists of about 350,000 clones, roughly 90% of them appearing once. CDR1 and CDR2 from the germline V gene are SNHLY and FYNNEI. J was trimmed by 5 bases and V by 6 bases; bases with no gene match: 2. This CDR3 is 14 amino acids long. The V and J genes are TRBV2 and TRBJ1-6; 9 positions match TRBD1. The TCR comes from a person between 18 and 60 years old who received the Ad26.COV2.S COVID-19 vaccine or a placebo. The specimen comprised peripheral blood, sampled in a trial of Ad26.COV2.S vaccine versus placebo. The chain's CDR3 is CASSRTGDNSPLHF. The CDR3 coding sequence is TGTGCCAGCAGCCGGACAGGGGATAATTCACCCCTCCACTTT.